This T cell receptor (beta chain) was sequenced in a study of Ad26.COV2.S vaccination and SARS-CoV-2 variants. Across the whole study: Donor got 5x10^10 or 1x10^11 viral particles of Ad26.COV2.S.

Specified treatment: over 15 received Ad26.COV2.S at low or high dose, single or two shots; about five received placebo; per-sample allocation not given. Sampling was done on day 63 after the first vaccine or placebo injection. Adults aged 18-55 years in Boston included the donor. An Ad26 vector that expressed Wuhan-strain SARS-CoV-2 spike constituted the vaccine. Method: immunoSEQ multiplex PCR; TCRdb's copy keeps in-frame clones and lacks some. This table holds hundreds of thousands of clones, roughly 90% found once. The count of this clone is one. CDR1 is SGDLS, CDR2 YYNGEE, per germline. Trimming cost V 0 bases and J 1 base, with 7 bases left between them. The CDR3 is 14 residues long.

The starting material was peripheral blood, obtained in a trial of Ad26.COV2.S vaccine versus placebo. The TCR originated in a person aged 18-65 years who received the Ad26.COV2.S COVID-19 vaccine or a placebo. The chain is built from TRBV9 and TRBJ2-5; no clear D gene. The CDR3 sequence: CASSVDLIQETQYF. In DNA, the CDR3 is TGTGCCAGCAGCGTAGACCTTATCCAAGAGACCCAGTACTTC.